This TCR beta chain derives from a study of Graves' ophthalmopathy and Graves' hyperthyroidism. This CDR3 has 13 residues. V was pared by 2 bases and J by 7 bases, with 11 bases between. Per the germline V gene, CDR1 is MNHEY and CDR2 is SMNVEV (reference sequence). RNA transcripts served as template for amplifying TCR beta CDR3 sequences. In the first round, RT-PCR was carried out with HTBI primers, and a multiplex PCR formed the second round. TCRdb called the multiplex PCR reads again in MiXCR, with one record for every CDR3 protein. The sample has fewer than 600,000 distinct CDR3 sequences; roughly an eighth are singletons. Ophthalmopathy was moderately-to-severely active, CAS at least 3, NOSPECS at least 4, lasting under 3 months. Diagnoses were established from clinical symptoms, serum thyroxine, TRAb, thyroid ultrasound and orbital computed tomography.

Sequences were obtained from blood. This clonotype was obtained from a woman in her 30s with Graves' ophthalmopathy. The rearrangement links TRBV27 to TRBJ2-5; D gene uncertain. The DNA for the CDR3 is TGTGCCAGCAGTTTAGCCCCAGGTGGGACCCAGTACTTC. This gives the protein CASSLAPGGTQYF.